The sequence of this T cell receptor (beta chain) was determined in a study of control samples from healthy donors and cancer patients. This clone was found a few times. Sequencing used immunoSEQ multiplex PCR; TCRdb keeps in-frame clones, though not all of them. The sample consists of tens of thousands of clones, 80% to 90% of them appearing once. Trimming pared 10 bases from V and 2 bases from J, leaving 27 bases between. Germline CDR1 WSHSY, CDR2 SAAADI. The CDR3 runs 19 residues. This chain connects TRBV10-2 to TRBJ2-6; TRBD1 or TRBD2 may be the D gene (7 bases each). The TCR was taken from a man in his sixties with head and neck cancer. Specimen: PBMCs. For the CDR3, the DNA is TGCGCCACCTCCTCGGGGAGGGGGCGAAACTCTGCTGGGGCCAACGTCCTGACTTTC. Translated, it gives CATSSGRGRNSAGANVLTF.